The 19 T cell receptor beta chains listed next were all sequenced from one sample in a study of T-cell reconstitution after alpha-beta-depleted transplantation in children. A library of TCRbeta sequences, prepared with unique molecular identifiers, was generated. TCRdb re-called the PCR reads through MiXCR, storing one row per CDR3 protein. This sample carries just over 950,000 distinct CDR3 sequences, about 29% of them seen once, and the ten largest clones take under 30%. Sequenced material: PBMCs, mostly from graft donor cells, taken 360 days after TCRalphabeta/CD19-depleted stem cell transplant. The receptor source for this set is a boy under two years old who had a stem cell transplant for SCID, so the T cells may come from the graft donor.

This chain connects TRBV5-1 to TRBJ1-5; 7 bases are shared with TRBD1. CDR1 and CDR2 from the germline V gene are SGHRS and YFSETQ. The CDR3 spans 14 residues. The J segment lost 10 bases and the V segment lost 4 bases, leaving 11 bases of the junction unmatched. The CDR3 here is CASSPTQGVQPQHF. The CDR3 DNA follows: TGCGCCAGCAGCCCCACTCAGGGGGTTCAACCCCAGCATTTT.

The chain couples TRBV4-1 to TRBJ2-3, with TRBD2 identical over 11 bases. Losses at the gene ends were 2 bases for V and 3 bases for J; bases not matched to a gene: 16. This CDR3 contains 20 residues. Germline CDR1 reads MGHRA; CDR2 reads YSYEKL. CDR3 DNA sequence: TGCGCCAGCAGCCAAACACTAGCGGGGGAGAGGAAGGTTCGGACAGATACGCAGTATTTT. This gives the protein CASSQTLAGERKVRTDTQYF.

This clonotype was seen a handful of times. This chain links TRBV10-3 with TRBJ2-3; D is possibly TRBD2 (6 bases). The germline V gene has CDR1 ENHRY and CDR2 SYGVKD. The CDR3 loop spans 15 amino acids. The V end was cut by 3 bases, the J end by 0 bases, with 10 bases between. For the CDR3, the DNA is TGTGCCATCAGTGACAAGAGCGGGAGCACAGATACGCAGTATTTT. Encoded protein: CAISDKSGSTDTQYF.

The genes are TRBV4-1 and TRBJ2-2, with 7 bases that match TRBD1. V was pared by 4 bases and J by 1 base, with 9 bases of the junction left unmatched. Per germline, CDR1 MGHRA and CDR2 YSYEKL. This CDR3 is 17 amino acids long. Here the CDR3 reads CASSPRDRLQNTGELFF. The CDR3 bases are TGCGCCAGCAGCCCCAGGGACAGACTACAGAACACCGGGGAGCTGTTTTTT.

This chain connects TRBV29-1 to TRBJ2-7; 7 bases match TRBD1. Germline V lookup: CDR1 SQVTM, CDR2 ANQGSEA. The CDR3 runs to 13 residues. The junction had 10 bases not matched to a gene; V was cut back by 5 bases and J by 6 bases. Here the CDR3 reads CSVLKGAGGEQYF. The CDR3 DNA sequence: TGCAGCGTTCTGAAGGGGGCTGGGGGCGAGCAGTACTTC.

The rearrangement links TRBV5-1 to TRBJ2-3, with a possible D match to TRBD2 (5 bases). V was clipped by 2 bases and J by 5 bases, with 12 bases between them. The CDR3 is made up of 14 amino acids. The germline gives CDR1 SGHRS, CDR2 YFSETQ. CDR3 DNA sequence: TGCGCCAGCAGCTTCGTTATTCGGGGAGATACGCAGTATTTT. It specifies CASSFVIRGDTQYF.

The CDR3 reads CASSQRPTYEQYF. The CDR3 DNA sequence: TGTGCCAGCAGCCAACGCCCAACCTACGAGCAGTACTTC. This chain connects TRBV14 to TRBJ2-7; no firm D call. Per the germline V gene, CDR1 is SGHDN and CDR2 is FVKESK. Trimming left V 2 bases short and J 2 bases short, with 7 bases between. This CDR3 comprises 13 residues.

This chain connects TRBV7-9 to TRBJ2-7; the D call may be TRBD1 or TRBD2 (5 bases each). The CDR3 loop spans 11 amino acids. Trimming pared 5 bases from V and 9 bases from J, leaving 11 bases between. Germline values: CDR1 SEHNR, CDR2 FQNEAQ (reference sequence). The CDR3 region is CASSPGTVQYF. In DNA, the CDR3 is TGTGCCAGCAGCCCAGGGACGGTGCAGTACTTC.

The rearrangement uses TRBV4-3 and TRBJ2-1; either TRBD1 or TRBD2 may fit D (5 bases each). Germline V gives CDR1 LGHNA, CDR2 YSLEER. The CDR3 covers 13 residues. The V end was cut by 1 base, the J end by 8 bases, with 9 bases between. CDR3 amino acids: CASSQAGPHEQFF. The CDR3 bases are TGCGCCAGCAGCCAAGCGGGACCCCATGAGCAGTTCTTC.

This clonotype was seen a handful of times. The rearrangement uses TRBV4-3 and TRBJ2-5, with 8 bases fitting TRBD1. This CDR3 region has 14 residues. Germline V gives CDR1 LGHNA, CDR2 YSLEER. The V gene end was trimmed by 1 base and the J gene end by 6 bases; junction bases not matched to a gene: 4. The CDR3 DNA is TGCGCCAGCAGCCAAGGCGGGGACAGGAAGACCCAGTACTTC. Its translation: CASSQGGDRKTQYF.

This sequence joins TRBV6-2 or TRBV6-3 and TRBJ1-2; D might be TRBD1 (6 bases). Trimming shortened V by 2 bases and J by 4 bases, and 11 bases separated the two germline ends. The germline V gene has CDR1 MNHEY and CDR2 SVGEGT. CDR3 length: 14 residues. The CDR3 protein is CASSYGQPGYGYTF. For the CDR3, the DNA is TGTGCCAGCAGTTACGGACAGCCAGGCTATGGCTACACCTTC.

This clonotype was found a few times. The chain couples TRBV12-3 or TRBV12-4 to TRBJ1-1; 8 bases map to TRBD1. V lost 7 bases and J lost 4; bases outside the gene matches: 11. This CDR3 contains 15 residues. The CDR3 sequence is CASTQRTGLGTEAFF. The DNA of the CDR3 is TGTGCCAGCACCCAACGGACAGGGTTGGGCACTGAAGCTTTCTTT.

This clonotype was seen ten or more times. The chain combines TRBV4-2 with TRBJ2-1, with D unresolved. CDR1 is LGHNA, CDR2 YNFKEQ, per germline. CDR3 length equals 17 residues. Trimming removed 4 bases at V and 2 bases at J, with 18 bases between. CDR3 in amino acids: CASSPAKVIAAYNEQFF. The CDR3 bases are TGTGCCAGCAGCCCGGCCAAGGTGATAGCAGCCTACAATGAGCAGTTCTTC.

V is TRBV29-1 and J is TRBJ2-7; possible D gene TRBD2, 5 bases. The germline CDR1 and CDR2 sequences are SQVTM and ANQGSEA. V lost 4 bases, J lost 4 bases, and 17 bases lay in between. The CDR3 runs 14 residues. In nucleotides, the CDR3 is TGCAGCGTTGCCGTCCGGCGGGCTGAGTACGAGCAGTACTTC. This gives the protein CSVAVRRAEYEQYF.

In this sample, this clonotype turned up a few times. J is TRBJ2-1 and V is TRBV24-1, with TRBD2 identical over 10 bases. This CDR3 contains 16 residues. CDR1 KGHDR and CDR2 SFDVKD come from the germline V gene. V dropped 2 bases and J dropped 8; count of bases not matched to a gene: 8. The CDR3 coding sequence is TGTGCCACCAGTGATTGGCGAGCGGGGGGGCGGGATGAGCAGTTCTTC. This sequence encodes CATSDWRAGGRDEQFF.

The chain recombines TRBV12-3 or TRBV12-4 with TRBJ2-2; D uncertain. V was cut by 7 bases and J by 3 bases, with 15 bases left in between. The CDR3 loop spans 15 amino acids. CDR3 DNA sequence: TGTGCCAGCACCCCTAGGGTCTTACACACCGGGGAGCTGTTTTTT. It is translated as CASTPRVLHTGELFF.

The chain couples TRBV6-5 to TRBJ1-5; TRBD1 aligns across 7 bases. Losses at the gene ends were 4 bases for V and 6 bases for J; bases not matched to a gene: 6. CDR1 is MNHEY, CDR2 SVGAGI, per germline. The CDR3 spans 14 residues. CDR3 bases: TGTGCCAGCAGTTGGGACAGATCAGGTCAGCCCCAGCATTTT. This translates into CASSWDRSGQPQHF.

This clonotype appeared a single time. The rearrangement links TRBV20-1 to TRBJ1-6; D unclear. The germline V and J ends were trimmed by 1 base and 7 bases, with 14 bases remaining between them. The germline V gene encodes CDR1 DFQATT and CDR2 SNEGSKA (reference sequence). This CDR3 region has 15 residues. CDR3 sequence reads: CSARARKILNSPLHF. CDR3 in DNA: TGCAGTGCTAGAGCCAGGAAGATCCTGAATTCACCCCTCCACTTT.

The chain is built from TRBV12-3 or TRBV12-4 and TRBJ2-3; possibly TRBD1 for D (5 bases). CDR3 size: 17 residues. Trimming took 2 bases from V and 3 from J, leaving 18 bases between them. CDR3 loop: CASSLSWTSQMTDTQYF. The CDR3 region has the DNA TGTGCCAGCAGTTTAAGCTGGACATCCCAAATGACAGATACGCAGTATTTT.